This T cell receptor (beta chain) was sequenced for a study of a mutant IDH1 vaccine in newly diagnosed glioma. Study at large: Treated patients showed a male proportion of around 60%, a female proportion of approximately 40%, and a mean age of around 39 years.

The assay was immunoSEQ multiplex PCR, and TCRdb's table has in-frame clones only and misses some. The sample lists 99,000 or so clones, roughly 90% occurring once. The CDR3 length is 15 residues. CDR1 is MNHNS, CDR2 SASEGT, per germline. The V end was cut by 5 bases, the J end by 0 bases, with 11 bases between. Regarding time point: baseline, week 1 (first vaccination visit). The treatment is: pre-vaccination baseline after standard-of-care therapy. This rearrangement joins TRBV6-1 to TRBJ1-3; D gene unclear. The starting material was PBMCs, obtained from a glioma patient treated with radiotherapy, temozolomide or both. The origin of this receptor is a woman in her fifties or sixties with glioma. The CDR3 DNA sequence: TGTGCCAGCAGTTCTATTGGCATCTCTGGAAACACCATATATTTT. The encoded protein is CASSSIGISGNTIYF.